A selection of T cell receptor beta chains follows, all from one sample in a study of T cell responses to AZD1222 COVID-19 vaccine. Using immunoSEQ multiplex PCR, the repertoire was profiled, and TCRdb retains in-frame clones only, with some absent. The table has 180,000 or so clones, about 93% seen once. This material consisted of peripheral blood, taken 28 days after the second AZD1222 dose. These receptor sequences come from an adult who received the AZD1222 COVID-19 vaccine. Each CDR3 is given with its conserved first and last residue. D genes are given only for firm matches. Some rows mark clone size as missing; the rest say once, few, many or name a class of expanded clone.

CASSQGAVKKLFF,TGTGCCAGCTCTCAGGGGGCTGTCAAAAAACTGTTTTTT,TRBD1,TRBJ1-4,TRBV12-3/TRBV12-4,-
CASSYSGTGFVDGYTF,TGTGCCAGCAGTTACTCGGGGACAGGTTTTGTCGATGGCTACACCTTC,TRBD1,TRBJ1-2,TRBV6-5,-
CSVEESVLDTGELFF,TGCAGCGTTGAAGAATCAGTTTTGGACACCGGGGAGCTGTTTTTT,-,TRBJ2-2,TRBV29-1,-
CASSFGQPQHF,TGTGCCAGCAGTTTTGGGCAGCCCCAGCATTTT,-,TRBJ1-5,TRBV27,-
CASSLQGTSDYF,TGTGCCAGCAGTCTCCAAGGGACTAGCGACTACTTC,TRBD2,TRBJ2-7,TRBV28,-
CASSLASGRPSYNEQFF,TGTGCCAGCAGCTTAGCTAGCGGGAGGCCCTCCTACAATGAGCAGTTCTTC,TRBD2,TRBJ2-1,TRBV11-2,-
CASSRTGGGVGEQFF,TGTGCCAGCAGCCGGACCGGGGGGGGAGTTGGTGAGCAGTTCTTC,TRBD2,TRBJ2-1,TRBV28,-
CASSLSREDGYTF,TGTGCCAGCAGCTTATCCAGGGAAGATGGCTACACCTTC,-,TRBJ1-2,TRBV7-2,few
CASSSRNTEAFF,TGTGCCAGCAGCTCCAGGAACACTGAAGCTTTCTTT,-,TRBJ1-1,TRBV5-4,-
CASSTRTGLDNQPQHF,TGTGCCAGTAGTACCCGGACAGGATTGGACAATCAGCCCCAGCATTTT,TRBD1,TRBJ1-5,TRBV19,-
CASSAGGHTEAFF,TGTGCCAGCAGCGCAGGTGGGCACACTGAAGCTTTCTTT,-,TRBJ1-1,TRBV9,once
CASSPYNREEYYEQYF,TGTGCCAGCTCACCGTACAACCGGGAGGAGTACTACGAGCAGTACTTC,TRBD2,TRBJ2-7,TRBV18,-